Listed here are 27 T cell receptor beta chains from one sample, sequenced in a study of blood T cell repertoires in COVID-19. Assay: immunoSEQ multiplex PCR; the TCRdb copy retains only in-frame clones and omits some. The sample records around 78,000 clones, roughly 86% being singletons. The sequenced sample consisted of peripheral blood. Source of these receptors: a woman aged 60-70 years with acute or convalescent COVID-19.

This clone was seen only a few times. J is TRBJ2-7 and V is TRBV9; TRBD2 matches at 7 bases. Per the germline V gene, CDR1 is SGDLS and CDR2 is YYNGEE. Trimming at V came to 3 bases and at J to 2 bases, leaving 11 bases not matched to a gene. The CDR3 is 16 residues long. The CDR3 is CASSAQGSGGPYEQYF. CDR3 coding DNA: TGTGCCAGCAGCGCCCAGGGATCGGGAGGCCCCTACGAGCAGTACTTC.

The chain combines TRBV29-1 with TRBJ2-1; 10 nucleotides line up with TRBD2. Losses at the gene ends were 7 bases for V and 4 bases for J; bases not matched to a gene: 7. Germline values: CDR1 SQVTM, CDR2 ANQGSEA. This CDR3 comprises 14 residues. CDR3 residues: CSGERGGTYNEQFF. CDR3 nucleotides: TGCAGCGGTGAGCGGGGGGGCACGTACAATGAGCAGTTCTTC.

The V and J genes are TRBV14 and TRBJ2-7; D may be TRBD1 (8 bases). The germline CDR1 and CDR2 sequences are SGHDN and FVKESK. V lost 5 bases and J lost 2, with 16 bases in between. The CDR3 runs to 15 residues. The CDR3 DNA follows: TGTGCCAGCAGCTACCGGACAGGGAGGGCCTACGAGCAGTACTTC. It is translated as CASSYRTGRAYEQYF.

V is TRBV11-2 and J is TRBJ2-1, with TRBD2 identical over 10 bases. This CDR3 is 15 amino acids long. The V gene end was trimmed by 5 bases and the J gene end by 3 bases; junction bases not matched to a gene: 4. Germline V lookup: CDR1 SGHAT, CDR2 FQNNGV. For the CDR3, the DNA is TGTGCCAGCAGCCTCGGGACTAGCGACTACAATGAGCAGTTCTTC. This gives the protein CASSLGTSDYNEQFF.

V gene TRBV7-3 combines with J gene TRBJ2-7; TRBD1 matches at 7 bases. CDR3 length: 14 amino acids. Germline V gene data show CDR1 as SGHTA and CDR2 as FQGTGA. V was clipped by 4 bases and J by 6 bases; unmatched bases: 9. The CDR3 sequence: CASSSQGTVTEQYF. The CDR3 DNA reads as TGTGCCAGCAGCTCGCAGGGGACAGTTACCGAGCAGTACTTC.

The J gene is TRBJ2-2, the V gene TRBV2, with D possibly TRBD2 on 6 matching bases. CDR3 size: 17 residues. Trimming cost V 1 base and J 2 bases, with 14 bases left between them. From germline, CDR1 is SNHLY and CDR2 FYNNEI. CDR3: CASSEGGLARNTGELFF. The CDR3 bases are TGTGCCAGCAGTGAAGGTGGGCTAGCGCGTAACACCGGGGAGCTGTTTTTT.

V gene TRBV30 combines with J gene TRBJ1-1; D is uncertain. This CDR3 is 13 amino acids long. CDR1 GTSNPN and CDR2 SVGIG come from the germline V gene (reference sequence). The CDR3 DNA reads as TGTGCACTGTCCACTAATGCGAACACTGAAGCTTTCTTT. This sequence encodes CALSTNANTEAFF.

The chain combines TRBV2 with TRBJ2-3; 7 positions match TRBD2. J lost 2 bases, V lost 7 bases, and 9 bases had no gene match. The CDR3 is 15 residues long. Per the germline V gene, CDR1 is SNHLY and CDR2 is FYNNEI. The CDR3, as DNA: TGTGCCAGCAACGGACTAGGTGAGGACACAGATACGCAGTATTTT. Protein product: CASNGLGEDTDTQYF.

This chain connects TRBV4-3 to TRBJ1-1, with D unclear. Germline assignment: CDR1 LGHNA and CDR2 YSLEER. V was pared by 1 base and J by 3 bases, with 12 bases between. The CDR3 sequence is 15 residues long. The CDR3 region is CASSQGLPGDTEAFF. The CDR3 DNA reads TGCGCCAGCAGCCAAGGGTTGCCCGGGGACACTGAAGCTTTCTTT.

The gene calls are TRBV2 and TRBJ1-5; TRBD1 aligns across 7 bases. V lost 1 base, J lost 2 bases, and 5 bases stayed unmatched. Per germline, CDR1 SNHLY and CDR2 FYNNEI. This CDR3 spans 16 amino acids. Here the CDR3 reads CASSEEGARGNQPQHF. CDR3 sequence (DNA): TGTGCCAGCAGTGAAGAGGGGGCGCGTGGCAATCAGCCCCAGCATTTT.

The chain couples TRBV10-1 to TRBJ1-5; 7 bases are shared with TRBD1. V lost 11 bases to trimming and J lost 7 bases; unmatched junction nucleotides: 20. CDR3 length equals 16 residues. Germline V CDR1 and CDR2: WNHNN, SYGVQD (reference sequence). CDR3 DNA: TGCGCCTGCATTCGGAGTTACAGGGGAGAAGGGCAGCCCCAGCATTTT. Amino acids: CACIRSYRGEGQPQHF.

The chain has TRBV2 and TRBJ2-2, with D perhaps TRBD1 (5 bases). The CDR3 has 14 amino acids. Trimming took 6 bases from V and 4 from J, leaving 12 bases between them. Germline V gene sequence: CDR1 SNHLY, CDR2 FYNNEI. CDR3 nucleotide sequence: TGTGCCAGCAGCCCCCAGGGTGTCACCGGGGAGCTGTTTTTT. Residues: CASSPQGVTGELFF.

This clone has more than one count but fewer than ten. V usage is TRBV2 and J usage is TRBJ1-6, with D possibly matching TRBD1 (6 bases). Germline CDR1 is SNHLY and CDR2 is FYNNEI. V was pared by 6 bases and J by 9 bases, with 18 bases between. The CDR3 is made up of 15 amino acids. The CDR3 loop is CASRGGQALFSPLHF. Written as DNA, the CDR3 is TGTGCCAGCAGGGGGGGGCAGGCCCTTTTTTCACCCCTCCACTTT.

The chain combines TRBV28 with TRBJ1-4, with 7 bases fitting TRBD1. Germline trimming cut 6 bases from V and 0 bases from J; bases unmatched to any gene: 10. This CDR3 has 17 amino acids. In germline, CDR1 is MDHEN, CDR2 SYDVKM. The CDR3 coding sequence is TGTGCCAGCAGCAGACCGGGACAGATTACAACTAATGAAAAACTGTTTTTT. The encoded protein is CASSRPGQITTNEKLFF.

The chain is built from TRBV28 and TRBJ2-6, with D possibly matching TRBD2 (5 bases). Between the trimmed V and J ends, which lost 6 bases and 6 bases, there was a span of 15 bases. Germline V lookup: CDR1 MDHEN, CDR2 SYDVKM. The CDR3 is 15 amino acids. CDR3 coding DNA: TGTGCCAGCAGAAGTGGCGGGCTAGAGGCCAACGTCCTGACTTTC. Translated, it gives CASRSGGLEANVLTF.

The CDR3: CASSKCQPRREGNGYTF. CDR3 nucleotide sequence: TGTGCCAGCAGCAAATGTCAGCCCCGCAGGGAAGGTAACGGCTACACCTTC. This chain joins TRBV21-1 and TRBJ1-2; the table's D call of TRBD1 was not tested on the DNA. TRBV21-1 is flagged as a pseudogene. This CDR3 is 17 amino acids long.

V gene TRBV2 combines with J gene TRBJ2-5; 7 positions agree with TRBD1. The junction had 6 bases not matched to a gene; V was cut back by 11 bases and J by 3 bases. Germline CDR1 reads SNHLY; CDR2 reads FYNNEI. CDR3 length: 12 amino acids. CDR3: CALSGTEETQYF. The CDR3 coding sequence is TGTGCCCTGTCCGGGACAGAAGAGACCCAGTACTTC.

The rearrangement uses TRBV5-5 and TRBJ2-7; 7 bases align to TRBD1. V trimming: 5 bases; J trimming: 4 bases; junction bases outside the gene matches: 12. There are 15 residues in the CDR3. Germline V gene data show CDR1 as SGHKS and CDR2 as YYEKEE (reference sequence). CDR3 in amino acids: CASSPTPGQSYEQYF. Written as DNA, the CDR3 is TGTGCCAGCAGTCCCACCCCGGGACAGAGTTACGAGCAGTACTTC.

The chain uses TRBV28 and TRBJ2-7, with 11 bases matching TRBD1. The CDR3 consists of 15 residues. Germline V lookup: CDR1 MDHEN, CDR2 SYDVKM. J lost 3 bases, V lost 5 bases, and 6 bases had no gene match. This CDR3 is CASSVADRGLYEQYF. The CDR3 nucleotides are TGTGCCAGCAGTGTAGCGGACAGGGGGCTCTACGAGCAGTACTTC.

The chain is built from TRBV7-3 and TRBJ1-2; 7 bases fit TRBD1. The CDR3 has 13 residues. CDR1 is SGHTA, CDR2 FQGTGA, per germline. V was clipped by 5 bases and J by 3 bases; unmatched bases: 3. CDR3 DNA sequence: TGTGCCAGCAGCCCTGGGACAGACTATGGCTACACCTTC. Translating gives CASSPGTDYGYTF.

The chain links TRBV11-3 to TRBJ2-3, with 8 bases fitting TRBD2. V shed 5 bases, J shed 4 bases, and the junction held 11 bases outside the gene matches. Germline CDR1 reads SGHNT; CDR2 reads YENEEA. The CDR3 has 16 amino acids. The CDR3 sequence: CASSAAYGGDADTQYF. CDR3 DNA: TGTGCCAGCAGCGCTGCTTACGGGGGGGACGCAGATACGCAGTATTTT.

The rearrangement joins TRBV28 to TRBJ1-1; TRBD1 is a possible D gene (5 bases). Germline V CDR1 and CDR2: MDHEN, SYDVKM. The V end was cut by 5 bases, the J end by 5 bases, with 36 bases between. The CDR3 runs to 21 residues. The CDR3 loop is CASSTPLGRGAIVGLGTEAFF. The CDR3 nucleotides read TGTGCCAGCAGTACCCCTCTAGGGCGGGGCGCAATAGTAGGGTTGGGTACTGAAGCTTTCTTT. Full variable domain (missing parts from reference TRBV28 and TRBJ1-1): DVKVTQSSRYLVKRTGEKVFLECVQDMDHENMFWYRQDPGLGLRLIYFSYDVKMKEKGDIPEGYSVSREKKERFSLILESASTNQTSMYLCASSTPLGRGAIVGLGTEAFFGQGTRLTVV.

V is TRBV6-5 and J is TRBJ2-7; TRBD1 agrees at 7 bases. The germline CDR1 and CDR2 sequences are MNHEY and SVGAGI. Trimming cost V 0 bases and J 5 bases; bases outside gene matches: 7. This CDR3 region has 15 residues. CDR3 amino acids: CASSYSGQPPNEQYF. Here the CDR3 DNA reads TGTGCCAGCAGTTACTCGGGACAGCCCCCTAACGAGCAGTACTTC.

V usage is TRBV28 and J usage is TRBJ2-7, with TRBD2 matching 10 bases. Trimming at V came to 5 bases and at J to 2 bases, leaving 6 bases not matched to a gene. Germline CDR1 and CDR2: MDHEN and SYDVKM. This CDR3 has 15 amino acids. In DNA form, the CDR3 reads TGTGCCAGCAGTCTCGTAGCGGGAGGAGCCTACGAGCAGTACTTC. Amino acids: CASSLVAGGAYEQYF.

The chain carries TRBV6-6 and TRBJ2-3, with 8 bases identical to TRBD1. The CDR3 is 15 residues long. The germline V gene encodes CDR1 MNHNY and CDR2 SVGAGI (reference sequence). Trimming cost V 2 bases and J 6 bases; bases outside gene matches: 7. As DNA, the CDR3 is TGTGCCAGCAGTTACGGAGGACAGGGCTTTGATACGCAGTATTTT. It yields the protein CASSYGGQGFDTQYF.

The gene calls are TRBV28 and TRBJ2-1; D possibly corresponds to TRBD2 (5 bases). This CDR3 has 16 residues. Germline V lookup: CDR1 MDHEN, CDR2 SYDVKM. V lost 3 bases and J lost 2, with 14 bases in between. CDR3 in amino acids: CASSFAIVATYNEQFF. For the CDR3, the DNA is TGTGCCAGCAGTTTTGCCATAGTAGCGACCTACAATGAGCAGTTCTTC.

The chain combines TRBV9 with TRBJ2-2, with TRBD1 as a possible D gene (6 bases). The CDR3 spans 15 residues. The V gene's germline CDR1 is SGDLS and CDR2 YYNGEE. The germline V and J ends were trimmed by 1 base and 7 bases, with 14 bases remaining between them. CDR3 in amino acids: CASSVTPQGSGELFF. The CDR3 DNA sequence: TGTGCCAGCAGCGTAACCCCACAGGGCAGCGGGGAGCTGTTTTTT.